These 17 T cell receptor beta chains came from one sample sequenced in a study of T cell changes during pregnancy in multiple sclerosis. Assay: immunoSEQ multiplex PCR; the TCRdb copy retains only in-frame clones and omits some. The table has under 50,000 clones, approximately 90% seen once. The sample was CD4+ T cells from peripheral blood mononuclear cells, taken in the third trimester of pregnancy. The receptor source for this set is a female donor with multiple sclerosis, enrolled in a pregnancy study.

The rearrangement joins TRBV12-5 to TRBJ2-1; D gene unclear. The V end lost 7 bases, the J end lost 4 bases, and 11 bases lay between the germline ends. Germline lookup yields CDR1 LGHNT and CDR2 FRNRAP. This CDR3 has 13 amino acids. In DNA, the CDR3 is TGTGCTAGTGATCGCGGTGGTTACAATGAGCAGTTCTTC. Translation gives CASDRGGYNEQFF. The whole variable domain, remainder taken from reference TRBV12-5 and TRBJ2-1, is DARVTQTPRHKVTEMGQEVTMRCQPILGHNTVFWYRQTMMQGLELLAYFRNRAPLDDSGMPKDRFSAEMPDATLATLKIQPSEPRDSAVYFCASDRGGYNEQFFGPGTRLTVL.

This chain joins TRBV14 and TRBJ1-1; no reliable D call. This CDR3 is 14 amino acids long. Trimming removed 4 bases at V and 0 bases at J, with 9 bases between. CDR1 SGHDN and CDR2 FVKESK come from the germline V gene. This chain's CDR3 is CASSPQVMNTEAFF. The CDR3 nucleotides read TGTGCCAGCAGCCCCCAGGTAATGAACACTGAAGCTTTCTTT.

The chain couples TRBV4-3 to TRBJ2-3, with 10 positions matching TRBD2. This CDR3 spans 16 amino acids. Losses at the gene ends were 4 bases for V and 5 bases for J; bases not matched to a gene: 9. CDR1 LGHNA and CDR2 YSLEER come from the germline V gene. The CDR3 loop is CASSRLGSGRGDTQYF. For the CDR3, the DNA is TGCGCCAGCAGCCGATTGGGCAGCGGGAGGGGAGATACGCAGTATTTT.

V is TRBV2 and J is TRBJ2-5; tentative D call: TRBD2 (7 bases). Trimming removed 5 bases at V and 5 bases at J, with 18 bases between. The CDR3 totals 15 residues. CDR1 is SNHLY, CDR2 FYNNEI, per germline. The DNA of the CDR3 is TGTGCCAGCAGTTTCCAACCGGGGGGCGGGGAGACCCAGTACTTC. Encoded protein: CASSFQPGGGETQYF.

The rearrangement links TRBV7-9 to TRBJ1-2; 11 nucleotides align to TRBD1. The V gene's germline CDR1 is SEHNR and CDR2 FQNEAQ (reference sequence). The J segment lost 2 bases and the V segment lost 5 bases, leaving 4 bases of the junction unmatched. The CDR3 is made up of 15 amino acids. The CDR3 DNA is TGTGCCAGCAGCAACCGGGACAGGGGGAACTATGGCTACACCTTC. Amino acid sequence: CASSNRDRGNYGYTF.

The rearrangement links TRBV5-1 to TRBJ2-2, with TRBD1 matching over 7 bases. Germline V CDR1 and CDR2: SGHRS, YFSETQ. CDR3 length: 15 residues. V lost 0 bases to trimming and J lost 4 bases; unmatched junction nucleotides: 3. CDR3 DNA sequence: TGCGCCAGCAGCTTGGGGGACAGACCCACCGGGGAGCTGTTTTTT. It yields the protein CASSLGDRPTGELFF.

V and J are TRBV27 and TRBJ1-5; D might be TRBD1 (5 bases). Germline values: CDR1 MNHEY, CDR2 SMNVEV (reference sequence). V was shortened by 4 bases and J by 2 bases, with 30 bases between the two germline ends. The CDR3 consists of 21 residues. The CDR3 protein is CASSSTPTGTLRDWRNQPQHF. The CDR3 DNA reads TGTGCCAGCAGTTCCACCCCTACTGGGACCCTTCGGGACTGGCGCAATCAGCCCCAGCATTTT.

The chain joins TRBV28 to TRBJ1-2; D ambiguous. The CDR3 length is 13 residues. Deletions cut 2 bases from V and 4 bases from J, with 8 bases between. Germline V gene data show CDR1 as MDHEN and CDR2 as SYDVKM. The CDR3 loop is CASSLAVTYGYTF. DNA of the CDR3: TGTGCCAGCAGTTTAGCGGTGACCTATGGCTACACCTTC.

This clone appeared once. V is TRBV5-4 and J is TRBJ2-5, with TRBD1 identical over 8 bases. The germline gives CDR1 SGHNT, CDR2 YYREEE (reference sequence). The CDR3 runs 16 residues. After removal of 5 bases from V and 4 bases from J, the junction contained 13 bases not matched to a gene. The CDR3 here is CASRADRVRGTETQYF. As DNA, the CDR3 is TGTGCCAGCAGGGCGGACAGGGTTCGGGGTACAGAGACCCAGTACTTC.

CDR3 residues: CASSHAISGANVLTF. The CDR3 region has the DNA TGCGCCAGCAGCCACGCTATATCTGGGGCCAACGTCCTGACTTTC. The chain recombines TRBV5-1 with TRBJ2-6; D is undetermined. The CDR3 is 15 amino acids. The V gene's germline CDR1 is SGHRS and CDR2 YFSETQ. The V and J ends lost 4 bases and 1 base respectively, with 9 bases between them.

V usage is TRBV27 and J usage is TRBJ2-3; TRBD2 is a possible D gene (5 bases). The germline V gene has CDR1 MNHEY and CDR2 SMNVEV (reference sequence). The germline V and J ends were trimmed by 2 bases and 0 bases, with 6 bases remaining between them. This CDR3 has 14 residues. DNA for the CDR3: TGTGCCAGCAGTTTACGGGGAAGCACAGATACGCAGTATTTT. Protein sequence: CASSLRGSTDTQYF.

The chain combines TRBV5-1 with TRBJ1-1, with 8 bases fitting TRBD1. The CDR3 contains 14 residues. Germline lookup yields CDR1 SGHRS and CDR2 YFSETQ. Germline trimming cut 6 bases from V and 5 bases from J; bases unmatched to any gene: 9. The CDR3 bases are TGCGCCAGCACCAACGGACAGGGCTGGACTGAAGCTTTCTTT. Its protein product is CASTNGQGWTEAFF.

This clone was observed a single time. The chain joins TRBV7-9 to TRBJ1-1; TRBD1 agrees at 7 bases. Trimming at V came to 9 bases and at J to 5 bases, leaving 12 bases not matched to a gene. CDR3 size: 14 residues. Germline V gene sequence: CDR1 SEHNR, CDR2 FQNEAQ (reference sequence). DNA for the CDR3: TGTGCCAGGCGCCCAGGGGGACTGGGGACTGAAGCTTTCTTT. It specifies CARRPGGLGTEAFF.

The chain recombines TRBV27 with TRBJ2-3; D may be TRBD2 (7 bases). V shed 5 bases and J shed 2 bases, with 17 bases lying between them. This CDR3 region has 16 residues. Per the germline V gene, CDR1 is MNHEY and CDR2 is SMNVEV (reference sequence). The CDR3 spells CASSGGARTYTDTQYF. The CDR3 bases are TGTGCCAGCAGTGGGGGGGCTCGAACCTACACAGATACGCAGTATTTT.

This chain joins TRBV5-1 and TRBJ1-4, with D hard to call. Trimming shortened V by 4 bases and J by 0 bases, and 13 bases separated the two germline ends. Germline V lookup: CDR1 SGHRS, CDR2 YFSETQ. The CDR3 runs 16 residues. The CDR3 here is CASSIQSPATNEKLFF. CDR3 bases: TGCGCCAGCAGCATCCAATCACCGGCAACTAATGAAAAACTGTTTTTT.

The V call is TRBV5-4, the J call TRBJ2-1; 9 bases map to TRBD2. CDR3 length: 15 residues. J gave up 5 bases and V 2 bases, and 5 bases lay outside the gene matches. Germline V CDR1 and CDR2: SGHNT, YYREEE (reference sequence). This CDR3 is CASSFSSGTHNEQFF. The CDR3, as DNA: TGTGCCAGCAGCTTCTCTAGCGGGACTCACAATGAGCAGTTCTTC.

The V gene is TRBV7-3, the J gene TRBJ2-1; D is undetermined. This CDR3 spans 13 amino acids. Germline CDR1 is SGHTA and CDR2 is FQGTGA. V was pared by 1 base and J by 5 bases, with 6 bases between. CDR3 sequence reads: CASSLSVDNEQFF. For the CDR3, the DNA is TGTGCCAGCAGCTTAAGTGTCGACAATGAGCAGTTCTTC.